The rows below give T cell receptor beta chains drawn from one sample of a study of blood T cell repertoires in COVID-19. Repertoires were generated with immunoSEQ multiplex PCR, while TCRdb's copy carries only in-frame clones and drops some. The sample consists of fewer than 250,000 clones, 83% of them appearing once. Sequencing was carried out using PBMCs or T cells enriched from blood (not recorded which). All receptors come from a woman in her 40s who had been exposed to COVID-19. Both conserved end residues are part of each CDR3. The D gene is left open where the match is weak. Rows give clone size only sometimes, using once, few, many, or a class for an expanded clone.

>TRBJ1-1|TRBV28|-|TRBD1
CASRAGGTNTEAFF
TGTGCCAGCAGGGCAGGGGGTACGAACACTGAAGCTTTCTTT
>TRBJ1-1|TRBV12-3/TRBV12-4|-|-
CATTAEAFF
TGTGCCACTACAGCAGAAGCTTTCTTT
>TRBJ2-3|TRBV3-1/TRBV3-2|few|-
CASSPRQSYTDTQYF
TGTGCCAGCAGCCCACGACAGTCGTACACAGATACGCAGTATTTT
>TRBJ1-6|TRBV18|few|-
CASSPPAGNNSPLHF
TGTGCCAGCTCACCACCGGCAGGGAATAATTCACCCCTCCACTTT
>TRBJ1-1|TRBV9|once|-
CASSVVGTSNTEAFF
TGTGCCAGCAGCGTAGTGGGGACATCTAACACTGAAGCTTTCTTT
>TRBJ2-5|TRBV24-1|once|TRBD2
CATSDNGGAEETQYF
TGTGCCACCAGTGATAACGGGGGGGCCGAGGAGACCCAGTACTTC
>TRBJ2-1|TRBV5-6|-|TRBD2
CASTVWGGNEQFF
TGTGCCAGCACCGTATGGGGGGGCAATGAGCAGTTCTTC
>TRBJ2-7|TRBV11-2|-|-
CASRELKQGYEQYF
TGTGCCAGCAGGGAGCTAAAACAGGGCTACGAGCAGTACTTC
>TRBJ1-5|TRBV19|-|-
CASTESGDQPQHF
TGTGCCAGTACCGAATCAGGGGATCAGCCCCAGCATTTT
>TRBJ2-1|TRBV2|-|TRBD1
CASIRQGVYNEQFF
TGTGCCAGCATTCGACAGGGTGTGTACAATGAGCAGTTCTTC
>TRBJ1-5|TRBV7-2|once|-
CASSLGDTRIHSNQPQHF
TGTGCCAGCAGCTTAGGGGACACTAGAATCCATAGCAATCAGCCCCAGCATTTT
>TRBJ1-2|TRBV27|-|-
CASSFSLASGYGYTF
TGTGCCAGCAGTTTTAGCCTCGCCTCGGGCTATGGCTACACCTTC
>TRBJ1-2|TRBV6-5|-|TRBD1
CASSYSGTGHNYGYTF
TGTGCCAGCAGTTACTCAGGGACAGGGCATAACTATGGCTACACCTTC
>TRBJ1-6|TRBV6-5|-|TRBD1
CASTAWTGHNSPLHF
TGTGCCAGCACTGCATGGACAGGGCATAATTCACCCCTCCACTTT
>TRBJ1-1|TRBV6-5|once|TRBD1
CASSHRGLRTEAFF
TGTGCCAGCAGTCACAGGGGGCTAAGGACTGAAGCTTTCTTT
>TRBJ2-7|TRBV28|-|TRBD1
CASSLYWTGNHEQYF
TGTGCCAGCAGTTTATATTGGACAGGGAACCACGAGCAGTACTTC
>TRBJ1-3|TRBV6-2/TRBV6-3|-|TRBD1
CASSSLGQPSGNTIYF
TGTGCCAGCAGCTCCCTGGGACAGCCCTCTGGAAACACCATATATTTT
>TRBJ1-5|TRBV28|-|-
CASSLISQGSQPQHF
TGTGCCAGCAGTTTAATTTCGCAGGGAAGTCAGCCCCAGCATTTT
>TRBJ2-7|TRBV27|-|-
CASSLYPPSYRLGEQYF
TGTGCCAGCAGTTTATACCCCCCCTCATACAGGCTAGGGGAGCAGTACTTC
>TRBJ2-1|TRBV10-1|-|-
CARPGGSEQFF
TGCGCCAGACCGGGTGGCAGTGAGCAGTTCTTC
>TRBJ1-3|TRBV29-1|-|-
CSVGGSSSSGNTIYF
TGCAGCGTTGGAGGCTCCTCGAGCTCTGGAAACACCATATATTTT
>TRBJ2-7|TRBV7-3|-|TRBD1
CASSQGQRYEQYF
TGTGCCAGCAGCCAGGGACAGCGTTACGAGCAGTACTTC
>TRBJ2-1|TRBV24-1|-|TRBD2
CATSDSLAGGRDEQFF
TGTGCCACCAGTGACTCACTAGCGGGGGGGCGAGATGAGCAGTTCTTC
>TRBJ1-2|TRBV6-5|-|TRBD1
CASSYLGQEYYGYTF
TGTGCCAGCAGTTACCTGGGACAGGAGTACTATGGCTACACCTTC
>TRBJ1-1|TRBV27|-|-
CASSLSILAEAFF
TGTGCCAGCAGTTTATCTATCCTCGCTGAAGCTTTCTTT
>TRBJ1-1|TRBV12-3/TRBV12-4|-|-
CASSSLPSTEAFF
TGTGCCAGCAGTTCCCTCCCTAGTACTGAAGCTTTCTTT
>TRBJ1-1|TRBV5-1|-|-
CASSSGQLMNTEAFF
TGCGCCAGCAGCTCCGGACAGCTAATGAACACTGAAGCTTTCTTT
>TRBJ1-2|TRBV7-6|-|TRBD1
CASSLGGQGAMLYGYTF
TGTGCCAGCAGCTTAGGAGGACAGGGGGCGATGCTCTATGGCTACACCTTC
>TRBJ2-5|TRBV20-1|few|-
CSASPRETQYF
TGCAGTGCTTCACCTAGGGAGACCCAGTACTTC
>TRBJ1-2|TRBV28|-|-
CASSLSRELYGYTF
TGTGCCAGCAGTTTATCCAGGGAATTATATGGCTACACCTTC
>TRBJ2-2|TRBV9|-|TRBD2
CASSVARGASGNTGELFF
TGTGCCAGCAGCGTAGCGCGTGGAGCTAGCGGGAACACCGGGGAGCTGTTTTTT
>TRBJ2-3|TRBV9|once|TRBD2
CASTRGGSGTDTQYF
TGTGCCAGCACCCGCGGGGGGTCCGGCACAGATACGCAGTATTTT
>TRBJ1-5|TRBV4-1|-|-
CASSPALYQPQHF
TGCGCCAGCAGCCCCGCGTTGTATCAGCCCCAGCATTTT
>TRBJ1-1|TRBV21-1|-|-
CASSKGGGQGTSEAFF
TGTGCCAGCAGCAAAGGGGGGGGACAGGGGACGTCTGAAGCTTTCTTT
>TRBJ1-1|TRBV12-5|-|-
CASGLGTDMNTEAFF
TGTGCTAGTGGTTTGGGGACGGACATGAACACTGAAGCTTTCTTT
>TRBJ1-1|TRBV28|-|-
CAGRTDGTEAFF
TGTGCCGGAAGGACAGACGGCACTGAAGCTTTCTTT
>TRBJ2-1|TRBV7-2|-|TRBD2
CASSSLAGGLGQFF
TGTGCCAGCAGCTCGCTAGCGGGGGGGCTGGGGCAGTTCTTC
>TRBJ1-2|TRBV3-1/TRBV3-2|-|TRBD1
CASSQDRRDRGYGYTF
TGTGCCAGCAGCCAAGATAGGAGGGACAGGGGCTATGGCTACACCTTC
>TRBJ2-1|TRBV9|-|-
CASSVTPVAQAGNNEQFF
TGTGCCAGCAGCGTCACTCCCGTGGCCCAGGCGGGGAACAATGAGCAGTTCTTC
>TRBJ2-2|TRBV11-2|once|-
CASSPRDTGELFF
TGTGCCAGCAGCCCGCGGGACACCGGGGAGCTGTTTTTT
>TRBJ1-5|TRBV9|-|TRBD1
CASSAGTDSNQPQHF
TGTGCCAGCAGCGCGGGGACAGATAGCAATCAGCCCCAGCATTTT
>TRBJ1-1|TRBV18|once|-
CASSPSSLNTEAFF
TGTGCCAGCTCACCAAGCTCCCTGAACACTGAAGCTTTCTTT
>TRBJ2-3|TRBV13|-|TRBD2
CASSPGLAGAGDTQYF
TGTGCCAGCAGCCCGGGACTAGCGGGGGCGGGAGATACGCAGTATTTT
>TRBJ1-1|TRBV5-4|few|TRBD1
CASRLRGKGEAFF
TGTGCCAGCCGACTCAGGGGGAAAGGTGAAGCTTTCTTT
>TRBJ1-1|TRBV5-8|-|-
CASSFGGFRGTEAFF
TGTGCCAGCAGCTTCGGGGGGTTCCGGGGCACTGAAGCTTTCTTT
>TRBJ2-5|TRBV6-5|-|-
CASGRGRGKETQYF
TGTGCCAGCGGTCGGGGCAGGGGAAAAGAGACCCAGTACTTC
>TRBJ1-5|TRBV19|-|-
CASTTPYYNQPQHF
TGTGCCAGTACTACGCCCTACTACAATCAGCCCCAGCATTTT
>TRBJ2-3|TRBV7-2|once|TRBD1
CASSLARTGPNTDTQYF
TGTGCCAGCAGCTTAGCGCGGACAGGGCCGAACACAGATACGCAGTATTTT
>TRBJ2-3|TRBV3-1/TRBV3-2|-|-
CASSQGADTQYF
TGTGCCAGCAGCCAAGGAGCAGATACGCAGTATTTT
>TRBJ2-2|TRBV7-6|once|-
CASSLVGSLNTGELFF
TGTGCCAGCAGCTTAGTCGGGAGTTTAAACACCGGGGAGCTGTTTTTT
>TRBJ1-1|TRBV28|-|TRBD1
CASNRQGATEAFF
TGTGCCAGTAATCGACAGGGGGCGACTGAAGCTTTCTTT
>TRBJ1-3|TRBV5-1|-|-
CASSQGTSGNTIYF
TGCGCCAGCAGCCAGGGCACCTCTGGAAACACCATATATTTT
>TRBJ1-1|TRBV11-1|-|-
CASSFVQGRGTEAFF
TGTGCCAGCAGCTTTGTTCAGGGCAGGGGTACTGAAGCTTTCTTT
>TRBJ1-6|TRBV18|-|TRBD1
CASSPPSGGYNSPLHF
TGTGCCAGCTCACCTCCATCAGGGGGGTATAATTCACCCCTCCACTTT
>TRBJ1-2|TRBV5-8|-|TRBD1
CASSGRDSLYGYTF
TGTGCCAGCAGCGGCCGGGACAGCCTCTATGGCTACACCTTC